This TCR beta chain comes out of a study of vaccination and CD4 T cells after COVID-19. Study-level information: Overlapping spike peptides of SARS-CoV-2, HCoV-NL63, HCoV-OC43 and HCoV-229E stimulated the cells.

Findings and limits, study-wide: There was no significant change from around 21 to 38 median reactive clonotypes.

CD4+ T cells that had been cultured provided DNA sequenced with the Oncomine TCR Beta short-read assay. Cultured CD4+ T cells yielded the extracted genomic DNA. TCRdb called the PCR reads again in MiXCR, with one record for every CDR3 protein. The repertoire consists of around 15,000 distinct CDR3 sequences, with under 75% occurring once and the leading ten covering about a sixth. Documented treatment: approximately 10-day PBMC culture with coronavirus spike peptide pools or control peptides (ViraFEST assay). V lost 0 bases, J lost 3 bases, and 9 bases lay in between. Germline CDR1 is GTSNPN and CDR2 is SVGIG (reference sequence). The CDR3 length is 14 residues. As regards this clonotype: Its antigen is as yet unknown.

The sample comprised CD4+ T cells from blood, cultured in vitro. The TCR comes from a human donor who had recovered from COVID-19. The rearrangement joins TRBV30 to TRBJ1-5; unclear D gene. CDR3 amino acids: CAWSVRAPNQPQHF. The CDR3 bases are TGTGCCTGGAGTGTACGGGCCCCCAATCAGCCCCAGCATTTT. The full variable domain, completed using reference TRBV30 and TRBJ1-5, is SQTIHQWPATLVQPVGSPLSLECTVEGTSNPNLYWYRQAAGRGLQLLFYSVGIGQISSEVPQNLSASRPQDRQFILSSKKLLLSDSGFYLCAWSVRAPNQPQHFGDGTRLSIL.